This paragraph covers one T cell receptor beta chain sequence. The antigen is not known. The data derive from a study of cytomegalovirus exposure and HLA in healthy donors. Regarding the study as a whole: The classifier was said to identify cytomegalovirus status with high specificity and sensitivity.

60 Vbeta and 13 Jbeta primers were used in PCR. Sequencing used immunoSEQ multiplex PCR; TCRdb keeps in-frame clones, though not all of them. This sample yields approximately 140,000 clones, of which roughly 85% are seen a single time; roughly 1.1% belongs to the top ten. The TCR comes from a boy younger than 18 in good health and CMV-seronegative. Sequencing input: PBMCs.

CDR3 region: CASSVAGSYNEQFF. The CDR3 DNA reads as TGTGCCAGCAGCGTAGCGGGCTCCTACAATGAGCAGTTCTTC. J is TRBJ2-1 and V is TRBV9, with D uncertain. Germline V gene sequence: CDR1 SGDLS, CDR2 YYNGEE. The CDR3 has 14 amino acids. Trimming took off 0 bases at V and 0 bases at J, with 4 bases between the two ends.